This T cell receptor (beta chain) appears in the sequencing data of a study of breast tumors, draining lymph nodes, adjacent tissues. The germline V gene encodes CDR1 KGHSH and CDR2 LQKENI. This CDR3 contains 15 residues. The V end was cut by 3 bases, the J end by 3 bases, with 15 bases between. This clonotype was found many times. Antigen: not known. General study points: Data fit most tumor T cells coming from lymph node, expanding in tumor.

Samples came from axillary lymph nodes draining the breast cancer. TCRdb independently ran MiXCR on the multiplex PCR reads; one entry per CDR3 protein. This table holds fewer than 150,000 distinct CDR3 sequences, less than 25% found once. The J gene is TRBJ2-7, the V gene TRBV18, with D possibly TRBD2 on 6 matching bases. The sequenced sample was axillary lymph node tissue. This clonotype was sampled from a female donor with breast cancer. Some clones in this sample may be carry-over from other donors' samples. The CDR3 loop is CASSPQGGRYYEQYF. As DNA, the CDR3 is TGTGCCAGCTCACCGCAGGGTGGGAGGTACTACGAGCAGTACTTC.